This T cell receptor (beta chain) originates from a study of blood T cell repertoires in COVID-19. As for the study in general: Donors in the United States, Italy and Spain gave samples during acute or convalescent COVID-19. PBMCs, B-cell-depleted T cells, or T cells were the source of the cDNA or gDNA that made up the material.

In the study's own analysis: It was from reference gene primer amplification that nucleated cell counts were estimated. Assay used: immunoSEQ multiplex PCR; TCRdb lists only in-frame clones, some missing. The DNA gave D and trimming, while V, J and clone size come from that table. The sample shows about 42,000 clones, 80% to 90% of them seen only once. Germline CDR1 and CDR2: SGHTA and FQGNSA. Germline trimming cut 5 bases from V and 6 bases from J; bases unmatched to any gene: 5. The CDR3 sequence is 15 residues long. The rearrangement joins TRBV7-2 to TRBJ1-6; 9 bases agree with TRBD1. The source of this sequence is a man aged 30 to 39 with active or convalescent COVID-19. The sequenced sample was peripheral blood. The chain's CDR3 is CASSLGTGSNSPLHF. The CDR3 nucleotides are TGTGCCAGCAGCCTTGGGACAGGGAGTAATTCACCCCTCCACTTT.